Sequencing of this T cell receptor beta chain was carried out in a study of T cell responses to AZD1222 COVID-19 vaccine. General study points: Spike-specific TCR breadth and depth went up after people got two AZD1222 doses. No repertoire was sampled before or during the peak T cell response, only after it.

The CDR3 totals 15 residues. From germline, CDR1 is MNHNS and CDR2 SASEGT. V gave up 1 base and J gave up 0 bases, with 4 bases separating them. Sequencing was performed with immunoSEQ multiplex PCR; in TCRdb, only in-frame clones are kept and a portion is missing. The sample gives some 120,000 clones, over 80% of which show up once; 0.9% to 1.2% is in the top ten. With regard to this clone: The antigen is not known.

This specimen was peripheral blood, taken on day 0 of AZD1222 vaccination. This sequence originates from an adult in good health. The rearrangement uses TRBV6-1 and TRBJ2-6; the D is unclear. The CDR3 DNA reads as TGTGCCAGCAGTGAAGTAAGCTCTGGGGCCAACGTCCTGACTTTC. Protein: CASSEVSSGANVLTF.